The 16 T cell receptor beta chains listed next were all sequenced from one sample in a study of T cell repertoires in cytomegalovirus infection. Their recognized antigens are unknown. TCRdb fed the reads into MiXCR, producing one record per CDR3 protein. The data show about 900,000 distinct CDR3 sequences, around 32% seen once. Sample: cultured CD8+ T cells from PBMCs, taken from culture after CMV antigen stimulation. Source of these receptors: a human donor in good health (CMV status not recorded). Some clones in this sample may be carry-over from other donors' samples.

The V gene is TRBV10-3, the J gene TRBJ2-1; TRBD2 agrees at 11 bases. CDR1 and CDR2 (germline): ENHRY, SYGVKD. V gave up 11 bases and J gave up 6 bases; unmatched junction bases: 9. This CDR3 is built from 14 residues. DNA for the CDR3: TGTGCCGTCCATGATAGCGGGGGGGCCAATGAGCAGTTCTTC. This codes for CAVHDSGGANEQFF.

This clonotype appeared a few times. This chain links TRBV12-3 or TRBV12-4 with TRBJ1-5; weak D call: TRBD1 (6 bases). CDR3 length equals 16 residues. Trimming took 3 bases from V and 4 from J, leaving 16 bases between them. CDR3 residues: CASSFILRTANQPQHF. For the CDR3, the DNA is TGTGCCAGCAGTTTTATCCTGCGGACAGCAAATCAGCCCCAGCATTTT.

This clonotype was counted ten times or more. The CDR3 nucleotides are TGCGCCAGCAGTGTCGAACTAGCGGGGGGGGAGACCCAGTACTTC. It specifies CASSVELAGGETQYF. J is TRBJ2-5 and V is TRBV4-1, with 13 bases matching TRBD2. The CDR3 runs 15 residues. The V gene's germline CDR1 is MGHRA and CDR2 YSYEKL. V shed 6 bases, J shed 5 bases, and the junction held 6 bases outside the gene matches.

This clonotype showed up just a few times. The gene calls are TRBV7-2 and TRBJ2-2; TRBD1 aligns across 9 bases. CDR1 and CDR2 from the germline V gene are SGHTA and FQGNSA. The CDR3 extends over 17 amino acids. V trimming: 3 bases; J trimming: 3 bases; junction bases outside the gene matches: 8. CDR3: CASSFPQTGGDTGELFF. CDR3 sequence (DNA): TGTGCCAGCAGCTTCCCACAGACAGGGGGTGACACCGGGGAGCTGTTTTTT.

A few counts support this clonotype. V gene TRBV4-3 combines with J gene TRBJ1-1, with D uncertain. Trimming stripped 3 bases from V and 6 bases from J, with 11 bases between. Germline lookup yields CDR1 LGHNA and CDR2 YSLEER. The CDR3 is made up of 13 amino acids. As DNA, the CDR3 is TGCGCCAGCAGCCATGTTTCCCAGTCTGAAGCTTTCTTT. Translated: CASSHVSQSEAFF.

The chain joins TRBV6-1 to TRBJ1-1; D possibly corresponds to TRBD1 (5 bases). This CDR3 contains 12 residues. Trimming stripped 7 bases from V and 9 bases from J, with 15 bases between. The germline V gene encodes CDR1 MNHNS and CDR2 SASEGT. In nucleotides, the CDR3 is TGTGCCAGCACCAATGGGGGGTTTCAAGCTTTCTTT. Translating it yields CASTNGGFQAFF.

This clonotype has more than one count but fewer than ten. The chain has TRBV7-8 and TRBJ2-3; a weak D match, TRBD2 (6 bases). Germline V gene sequence: CDR1 SGHVS, CDR2 FQNEAQ. V lost 2 bases and J 0 bases, leaving 18 bases between the germline ends. The CDR3 runs 18 residues. In DNA form, the CDR3 reads TGTGCCAGCAGCTTAAGGCGGGGCGCCTCTTCTAGCACAGATACGCAGTATTTT. Protein product: CASSLRRGASSSTDTQYF.

This clonotype came up many times. This chain links TRBV7-2 with TRBJ2-3, with TRBD2 matching over 8 bases. CDR3 length equals 19 residues. J lost 2 bases, V lost 1 base, and 14 bases had no gene match. Germline assignment: CDR1 SGHTA and CDR2 FQGNSA. The CDR3 DNA reads TGTGCCAGCAGCTTAGAGAACGTAGGTAGCGGGGCCATCACAGATACGCAGTATTTT. Translated, it gives CASSLENVGSGAITDTQYF.

On this clonotype itself: It differs at one base from a far larger clone, so likely a read error. V is TRBV7-6 and J is TRBJ1-1, with D unclear. Germline V gives CDR1 SGHVS, CDR2 FNYEAQ. This CDR3 comprises 14 residues. CDR3 protein: CVSSLALGNTEAFF. CDR3 DNA: TGTGTCAGCAGCTTAGCCTTAGGGAACACTGAAGCTTTCTTT.

This clonotype was found a few times. V is TRBV27 and J is TRBJ1-5, with D perhaps matching TRBD1 (6 bases). V lost 1 base and J 5 bases, leaving 12 bases between the germline ends. CDR3 size: 15 residues. The germline gives CDR1 MNHEY, CDR2 SMNVEV (reference sequence). CDR3 protein: CASSLLSGGDQPQHF. The CDR3 DNA sequence: TGTGCCAGCAGTTTATTGTCCGGGGGCGATCAGCCCCAGCATTTT.

This rearrangement joins TRBV14 to TRBJ2-7, with D perhaps TRBD1 or TRBD2 (5 bases each). The CDR3 is made up of 15 amino acids. Germline V lookup: CDR1 SGHDN, CDR2 FVKESK. V shed 4 bases and J shed 2 bases, with 15 bases lying between them. In DNA, the CDR3 is TGTGCCAGCAGCCCGGGGACGGCGCCGGCCTACGAGCAGTACGTC. This encodes CASSPGTAPAYEQYV.

A few counts support this clonotype. The V call is TRBV7-9, the J call TRBJ2-5; 11 bases are a match to TRBD1. The trim removed 5 bases at V and 4 bases at J, leaving 12 bases unmatched. The CDR3 is 17 amino acids. CDR1 is SEHNR and CDR2 is FQNEAQ in the germline V gene (reference sequence). For the CDR3, the DNA is TGTGCCAGCAGCCCGCCGGGACAGGGGGGACGGAGAGAGACCCAGTACTTC. This encodes CASSPPGQGGRRETQYF.

This clonotype has only a few counts. The J gene is TRBJ1-2, the V gene TRBV6-2 or TRBV6-3, with TRBD1 identical over 10 bases. V dropped 5 bases and J dropped 6; count of bases not matched to a gene: 18. The CDR3 contains 18 residues. Germline V gene sequence: CDR1 MNHEY, CDR2 SVGEGT. CDR3 sequence: CASSRTPLLTGGEDGYTF. The CDR3 nucleotides are TGTGCCAGCAGTCGGACCCCCCTCTTGACAGGGGGCGAAGATGGCTACACCTTC.

This clonotype was counted a few times. The genes are TRBV5-4 and TRBJ1-5; D is uncertain. The CDR3 spans 16 residues. V dropped 0 bases and J dropped 0 bases, with 10 bases sitting between them. Looked up from germline, CDR1 is SGHNT and CDR2 is YYREEE (reference sequence). The CDR3 sequence is CASSLDGGHSNQPQHF. The DNA for the CDR3 is TGTGCCAGCAGCTTGGACGGAGGCCATAGCAATCAGCCCCAGCATTTT.

Of note for this clonotype: This may come from a read error, since a much larger clone is one base off. V and J are TRBV7-2 and TRBJ2-1; D is possibly TRBD1 (5 bases). CDR1 and CDR2 from the germline V gene are SGHTA and FQGNSA. The CDR3 is made up of 14 amino acids. Between the trimmed V and J ends, which lost 6 bases and 7 bases, there was a span of 16 bases. The CDR3 spells CTSSPIDSYNEQFF. Written as DNA, the CDR3 is TGTACCAGCAGTCCGATAGACAGTTATAATGAGCAGTTCTTC.

As DNA, the CDR3 is TGTGCCACCAGTAGTCAGGGGAGGATGGATGAGCAGTTCTTC. Translation gives CATSSQGRMDEQFF. This chain connects TRBV24-1 to TRBJ2-1; D assignment may be TRBD1 or TRBD2 (6 bases each). This CDR3 comprises 14 residues. The V gene lost 6 bases and the J gene lost 8 bases, with 16 bases spanning the gap. CDR1 is KGHDR, CDR2 SFDVKD, per germline.